Here is one TCR beta chain with its context. Its antigen is not identified. Since the CDR3 does not end with the conserved phenylalanine or tryptophan, this likely comes from a read error. The cDNA was synthesized by means of template-switch 5'RACE, which was carried out with 10-nucleotide random UMIs. From 15-18 subjects, every sequencing run obtained over 180 million TCR-beta sequences. TCRdb fed the 5' RACE reads into MiXCR, producing one record per CDR3 protein. Altogether 59,000 or so distinct CDR3 sequences are present, roughly 13% being singletons, with the ten largest covering about 10%. CDR3 size: 15 residues. From germline, CDR1 is DFQATT and CDR2 SNEGSKA (reference sequence). V lost 6 bases and J 3 bases, leaving 19 bases between the germline ends. The data stem from a study of neurological immune-mediated disorders. Study-wide results and caveats: CDR3 amino acid sequences found in expanded clones were never shared across subjects, suggesting private repertoires in all groups.

It was from 2 million PBMCs stored at -80 C that the unsorted libraries were obtained. The sample comprised PBMCs. The TCR comes from a woman aged 55-69 years with HTLV-1-associated myelopathy (HAM/TSP). The chain recombines TRBV20-1 with TRBJ2-3; no definite D call. DNA of the CDR3: TGCAGTGCCCCCAATAGCAGGAGCTTTACAGATACGCAGTATTTA. Translation gives CSAPNSRSFTDTQYL.